Shown below are 21 T cell receptor beta chains from a single sample sequenced in a study of response to subunit inactivated influenza vaccine. From the RT-PCR reads, TCRdb called clonotypes with MiXCR, one entry per CDR3 protein. The table shows 430,000 or so distinct CDR3 sequences, with approximately 11% occurring only once. Sample: PBMCs from blood, taken 45 days after vaccination. The receptors here all came from a man aged 50 to 59 who received an inactivated influenza vaccine.

This clonotype was seen only a few times. CDR3 in DNA: TGTGCCAGCAGCTTGGACTGGGCTGCCAAAAACATTCAGTACTTC. It translates to CASSLDWAAKNIQYF. The V and J genes are TRBV5-5 and TRBJ2-4; D gene ambiguous. From germline, CDR1 is SGHKS and CDR2 YYEKEE (reference sequence). The CDR3 covers 15 residues. V was pared by 0 bases and J by 1 base, with 8 bases between.

This clonotype was counted many times. V is TRBV12-3 or TRBV12-4 and J is TRBJ2-7; D is perhaps TRBD2 (5 bases). The CDR3 totals 13 residues. V was trimmed by 4 bases and J by 6 bases, leaving 13 bases between them. The CDR3 DNA sequence: TGTGCCAGCAGTTCCGGGGTCCGACGCGAGCAGTACTTC. Translated, it gives CASSSGVRREQYF.

This clonotype has more than one count but fewer than ten. The CDR3 loop reads CASSVAGAYNEQFF. In DNA, the CDR3 is TGTGCCAGCAGCGTAGCGGGGGCCTACAATGAGCAGTTCTTC. The rearrangement links TRBV9 to TRBJ2-1, with D possibly being TRBD2 (6 bases). The CDR3 has 14 residues. From germline, CDR1 is SGDLS and CDR2 YYNGEE. V lost 0 bases, J lost 2 bases, and 6 bases lay in between.

In its sample, this clonotype was seen a few times. The V call is TRBV29-1, the J call TRBJ2-5; D call uncertain. V was shortened by 6 bases and J by 4 bases, with 12 bases between the two germline ends. CDR1 is SQVTM, CDR2 ANQGSEA, per germline. This CDR3 contains 12 residues. Written as DNA, the CDR3 is TGCAGCGTGGATCAAGTAGGAGAGACCCAGTACTTC. Translating it yields CSVDQVGETQYF.

This clonotype has only a few counts. V usage is TRBV20-1 and J usage is TRBJ1-1, with TRBD1 matching over 11 bases. Looked up from germline, CDR1 is DFQATT and CDR2 is SNEGSKA (reference sequence). J lost 4 bases, V lost 3 bases, and 4 bases had no gene match. The CDR3 sequence is 14 residues long. The chain's CDR3 is CSARDRGLGTEAFF. The CDR3 bases are TGCAGTGCTAGGGACAGGGGGCTGGGCACTGAAGCTTTCTTT.

The sample holds a few counts of this clonotype. The chain combines TRBV7-9 with TRBJ2-2; D is uncertain. Trimming took 6 bases from V and 2 from J, leaving 4 bases between them. Germline V gene lookup returns CDR1 SEHNR and CDR2 FQNEAQ (reference sequence). The CDR3 extends over 12 amino acids. The CDR3 DNA is TGTGCCAGCAGAACAAACACCGGGGAGCTGTTTTTT. This translates into CASRTNTGELFF. Looking up the rest from reference TRBV7-9 and TRBJ2-2 gives the full variable domain: DTGVSQNPRHKITKRGQNVTFRCDPISEHNRLYWYRQTLGQGPEFLTYFQNEAQLEKSRLLSDRFSAERPKGSFSTLEIQRTEQGDSAMYLCASRTNTGELFFGEGSRLTVL.

V is TRBV7-2 and J is TRBJ2-5, with D uncertain. Per germline, CDR1 SGHTA and CDR2 FQGNSA. This CDR3 comprises 12 residues. The V end lost 10 bases, the J end lost 4 bases, and 13 bases lay between the germline ends. The CDR3 bases are TGTGCCACCTCATCAAATTCAGAGACCCAGTACTTC. Its protein is CATSSNSETQYF.

The gene calls are TRBV2 and TRBJ1-5; D perhaps matches TRBD1 (5 bases). This CDR3 region has 14 residues. Germline V lookup: CDR1 SNHLY, CDR2 FYNNEI. Trimming stripped 1 base from V and 2 bases from J, with 6 bases between. The CDR3 nucleotides are TGTGCCAGCAGTGAAGAAGGGGGCAATCAGCCCCAGCATTTT. Protein: CASSEEGGNQPQHF.

This clonotype was counted only a few times. The chain links TRBV12-3 or TRBV12-4 to TRBJ1-1, with TRBD1 identical over 9 bases. This CDR3 is built from 12 residues. V gave up 5 bases and J gave up 11 bases; unmatched junction bases: 6. CDR3: CASSTGQGRAFF. The CDR3 bases are TGTGCCAGCAGTACGGGACAGGGTCGGGCTTTCTTT.

This clonotype was observed a few times. The rearrangement joins TRBV5-1 to TRBJ1-2; possibly TRBD1 for D (5 bases). The V gene's germline CDR1 is SGHRS and CDR2 YFSETQ. This CDR3 spans 14 amino acids. Trimming left V 4 bases short and J 6 bases short, with 16 bases between. The CDR3 loop reads CASSLQGTPDGYTF. For the CDR3, the DNA is TGCGCCAGCAGCCTTCAGGGTACTCCTGATGGCTACACCTTC. Together with reference TRBV5-1 and TRBJ1-2, the CDR3 gives the full variable domain: KAGVTQTPRYLIKTRGQQVTLSCSPISGHRSVSWYQQTPGQGLQFLFEYFSETQRNKGNFPGRFSGRQFSNSRSEMNVSTLELGDSALYLCASSLQGTPDGYTFGSGTRLTVV.

This clonotype was seen repeatedly, ten times or more. V is TRBV12-3 or TRBV12-4 and J is TRBJ1-2, with D maybe TRBD1 (6 bases). This CDR3 comprises 15 residues. Trimming pared 5 bases from V and 5 bases from J, leaving 18 bases between. The chain's CDR3 is CASSPGGTKNYGYTF. The CDR3 bases are TGTGCCAGCAGTCCCGGCGGGACAAAGAATTATGGCTACACCTTC.

This clonotype was counted between two and nine times. This chain links TRBV12-3 or TRBV12-4 with TRBJ2-4; TRBD1 agrees at 7 bases. The CDR3 runs to 17 residues. The J segment lost 1 base and the V segment lost 4 bases, leaving 10 bases of the junction unmatched. The chain's CDR3 is CASSSGTAYGAKNIQYF. CDR3 bases: TGTGCCAGCAGTTCGGGGACAGCCTATGGGGCCAAAAACATTCAGTACTTC.

This clonotype was recorded a few times. This rearrangement joins TRBV5-1 to TRBJ2-3; TRBD1 agrees at 9 bases. Germline V gives CDR1 SGHRS, CDR2 YFSETQ. The CDR3 spans 16 residues. J gave up 5 bases and V 2 bases, and 9 bases lay outside the gene matches. Here the CDR3 reads CASSFGDRVRQDTQYF. The CDR3 region has the DNA TGCGCCAGCAGCTTCGGGGACAGGGTAAGGCAAGATACGCAGTATTTT.

The J gene is TRBJ2-5, the V gene TRBV28; 9 nucleotides align to TRBD1. Trimming cost V 7 bases and J 4 bases; bases outside gene matches: 10. The CDR3 extends over 15 amino acids. CDR1 and CDR2 (germline): MDHEN, SYDVKM. The CDR3 here is CASTTAGTGRETQYF. The DNA for the CDR3 is TGTGCCAGCACCACTGCCGGGACAGGGCGAGAGACCCAGTACTTC.

The CDR3 spells CASTWGRGQETQYF. CDR3 coding DNA: TGCGCCAGCACCTGGGGGCGGGGGCAAGAGACCCAGTACTTC. The chain carries TRBV5-1 and TRBJ2-5; weak D call: TRBD2 (7 bases). Looked up from germline, CDR1 is SGHRS and CDR2 is YFSETQ. V was cut by 6 bases and J by 2 bases, with 14 bases left in between. CDR3 length: 14 residues.

This clonotype was seen more than once but under ten times. J is TRBJ2-3 and V is TRBV7-2; the match to TRBD2 covers 8 bases. This CDR3 has 16 amino acids. The germline CDR1 and CDR2 sequences are SGHTA and FQGNSA. Trimming at V came to 5 bases and at J to 0 bases, leaving 7 bases not matched to a gene. For the CDR3, the DNA is TGTGCCAGCAGCCAGTTCCAGCGGGGGAGCACAGATACGCAGTATTTT. Translation gives CASSQFQRGSTDTQYF. Filled out from reference TRBV7-2 and TRBJ2-3, the complete variable domain reads GAGVSQSPSNKVTEKGKDVELRCDPISGHTALYWYRQSLGQGLEFLIYFQGNSAPDKSGLPSDRFSAERTGGSVSTLTIQRTQQEDSAVYLCASSQFQRGSTDTQYFGPGTRLTVL.

The rearrangement uses TRBV6-5 and TRBJ2-3, with TRBD1 identical over 8 bases. The CDR3 spans 15 residues. V lost 2 bases, J lost 7 bases, and 8 bases stayed unmatched. Germline V lookup: CDR1 MNHEY, CDR2 SVGAGI. CDR3 amino acids: CASSYRQGAIYTQYF. In nucleotides, the CDR3 is TGTGCCAGCAGTTACCGCCAGGGGGCTATTTATACGCAGTATTTT.

This sequence joins TRBV4-1 and TRBJ1-2; D possibly corresponds to TRBD1 (6 bases). The germline gives CDR1 MGHRA, CDR2 YSYEKL. This CDR3 has 14 amino acids. Deletions cut 4 bases from V and 6 bases from J, with 15 bases between. The CDR3 DNA sequence: TGCGCCAGCAGCCCTAACGGGGGCGCGGATGGCTACACCTTC. Translating gives CASSPNGGADGYTF.

The sample holds a few counts of this clonotype. This sequence joins TRBV20-1 and TRBJ2-7, with D possibly TRBD1 on 6 matching bases. The CDR3 loop spans 14 amino acids. CDR1 and CDR2 from the germline V gene are DFQATT and SNEGSKA (reference sequence). V was shortened by 4 bases and J by 0 bases, with 13 bases between the two germline ends. The CDR3 bases are TGCAGTGCTAAAGGACAGACCTACTCCTACGAGCAGTACTTC. Translating gives CSAKGQTYSYEQYF.

This clonotype has at least ten counts. The gene calls are TRBV5-1 and TRBJ2-7, with a weak D call TRBD1 (6 bases). V was shortened by 4 bases and J by 4 bases, with 9 bases between the two germline ends. CDR3 length: 12 residues. Germline V gene sequence: CDR1 SGHRS, CDR2 YFSETQ. The CDR3 region has the DNA TGCGCCAGCAGCGAAGACAGGTACGAGCAGTACTTC. This codes for CASSEDRYEQYF.

This clonotype came up a few times. This chain uses TRBV11-2 with TRBJ2-1; either TRBD1 or TRBD2 may fit D (5 bases each). This CDR3 spans 16 amino acids. The V end was cut by 4 bases, the J end by 0 bases, with 13 bases between. In germline, CDR1 is SGHAT, CDR2 FQNNGV. The CDR3 region is CASSSPKGSSYNEQFF. The CDR3 DNA sequence: TGTGCCAGCAGCTCCCCAAAGGGGAGCTCCTACAATGAGCAGTTCTTC. Full variable domain (missing parts from reference TRBV11-2 and TRBJ2-1): EAGVAQSPRYKIIEKRQSVAFWCNPISGHATLYWYQQILGQGPKLLIQFQNNGVVDDSQLPKDRFSAERLKGVDSTLKIQPAKLEDSAVYLCASSSPKGSSYNEQFFGPGTRLTVL.